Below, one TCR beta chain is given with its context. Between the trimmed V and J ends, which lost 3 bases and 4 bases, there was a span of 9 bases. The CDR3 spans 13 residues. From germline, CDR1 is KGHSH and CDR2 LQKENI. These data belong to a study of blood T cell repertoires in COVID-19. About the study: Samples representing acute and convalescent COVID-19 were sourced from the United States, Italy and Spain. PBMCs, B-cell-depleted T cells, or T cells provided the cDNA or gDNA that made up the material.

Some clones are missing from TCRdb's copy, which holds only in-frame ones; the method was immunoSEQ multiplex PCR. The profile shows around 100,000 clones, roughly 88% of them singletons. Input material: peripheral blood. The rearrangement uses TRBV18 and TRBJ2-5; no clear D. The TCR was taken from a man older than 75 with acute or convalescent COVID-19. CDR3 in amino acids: CASSPRLTETQYF. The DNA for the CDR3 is TGTGCCAGCTCACCCAGACTGACAGAGACCCAGTACTTC.